The 20 T cell receptor beta chains below all came from one sample that was sequenced in a study of T cell clones after liver transplantation. Method: immunoSEQ multiplex PCR; TCRdb's copy keeps in-frame clones and lacks some. This table holds 25,000 to 35,000 clones, about 95% found once. The input for sequencing was CD8+ T cells from blood, taken 12 months after liver transplant. These receptors were taken from a human patient who received a liver transplant. A subset of T cells may come from the graft donor.

V gene TRBV5-1 combines with J gene TRBJ2-4; 7 bases match TRBD2. The CDR3 length is 15 residues. Looked up from germline, CDR1 is SGHRS and CDR2 is YFSETQ. V lost 0 bases, J lost 4 bases, and 4 bases stayed unmatched. Written as DNA, the CDR3 is TGCGCCAGCAGCTTGGGTACTAGCGCAAAAAACATTCAGTACTTC. It is translated as CASSLGTSAKNIQYF.

The chain carries TRBV7-3 and TRBJ2-3; D unresolved. From germline, CDR1 is SGHTA and CDR2 FQGTGA. V dropped 5 bases and J dropped 0 bases, with 6 bases sitting between them. This CDR3 is built from 13 residues. CDR3 loop: CASSTDSTDTQYF. CDR3 in DNA: TGTGCCAGCAGCACTGACAGCACAGATACGCAGTATTTT.

In DNA, the CDR3 is TGTGCCAGCAGTTCCCGGGACGATGAAAAACTGTTTTTT. Amino acids: CASSSRDDEKLFF. The rearrangement uses TRBV27 and TRBJ1-4; weak D call: TRBD1 (5 bases). The V gene lost 4 bases and the J gene lost 6 bases, with 9 bases spanning the gap. The CDR3 is made up of 13 amino acids. The germline CDR1 and CDR2 sequences are MNHEY and SMNVEV (reference sequence).

The rearrangement uses TRBV21-1 and TRBJ1-1; the table's TRBD1 call for D was not verified on the DNA. TRBV21-1 is a pseudogene. The CDR3 has 15 residues. The CDR3 DNA follows: TGTGCCAGCAGCAAAGTATCCGCAGGGAACACTGAAGCTTTCTTT. Translated: CASSKVSAGNTEAFF.

This chain connects TRBV28 to TRBJ2-6; 7 bases line up with TRBD2. V was clipped by 6 bases and J by 1 base; unmatched bases: 12. CDR3 length: 18 amino acids. The germline CDR1 and CDR2 sequences are MDHEN and SYDVKM. In nucleotides, the CDR3 is TGTGCCAGCAGCCCCCATGGGGAGGGATTATCTGGGGCCAACGTCCTGACTTTC. This encodes CASSPHGEGLSGANVLTF.

The CDR3 here is CASSLGLAGARYNEQFF. CDR3 nucleotides: TGTGCCAGCAGCCTAGGACTAGCGGGAGCCCGCTACAATGAGCAGTTCTTC. This chain links TRBV5-6 with TRBJ2-1, with 13 bases that match TRBD2. The length of the CDR3 is 17 residues. J was trimmed by 3 bases and V by 4 bases; bases with no gene match: 7. Germline V gives CDR1 SGHDT, CDR2 YYEEEE.

The chain joins TRBV29-1 to TRBJ1-2, with D possibly matching TRBD1 (6 bases). V dropped 3 bases and J dropped 4 bases, with 15 bases sitting between them. Germline CDR1 SQVTM, CDR2 ANQGSEA. CDR3 size: 14 residues. CDR3 in amino acids: CSVDEGVRSYGYTF. The DNA of the CDR3 is TGCAGCGTTGATGAGGGGGTCCGATCCTATGGCTACACCTTC.

The count of this clone is one. V usage is TRBV6-1 and J usage is TRBJ1-2, with D unresolved. This CDR3 is built from 15 residues. Trimming removed 2 bases from V and 0 bases from J, with 10 bases in between. CDR1 MNHNS and CDR2 SASEGT come from the germline V gene. The CDR3 DNA reads TGTGCCAGCAGTGAAAGACTTAATTCTAACTATGGCTACACCTTC. Its translation: CASSERLNSNYGYTF.

This rearrangement joins TRBV5-6 to TRBJ2-1; tentatively, D is TRBD2 (6 bases). The CDR3 consists of 17 residues. V dropped 3 bases and J dropped 4 bases, with 20 bases sitting between them. Germline V gene sequence: CDR1 SGHDT, CDR2 YYEEEE. The CDR3 nucleotides are TGTGCCAGCAGCTCTCAAACCGGACTAACACCATACAATGAGCAGTTCTTC. Protein sequence: CASSSQTGLTPYNEQFF.

The rearrangement joins TRBV4-1 to TRBJ2-6; D is unresolved. The CDR3 has 13 residues. Trimming took 4 bases from V and 2 from J, leaving 3 bases between them. CDR1 is MGHRA and CDR2 is YSYEKL in the germline V gene. This CDR3 reads CASSRTGANVLTF. Here the CDR3 DNA reads TGCGCCAGCAGCCGGACTGGGGCCAACGTCCTGACTTTC.

With respect to this clone: An end of the junction differs from the germline gene, which may be a read error. V gene TRBV2 combines with J gene TRBJ1-2; D might be TRBD1 (6 bases). The CDR3 consists of 13 residues. Germline-derived CDR1 and CDR2 are SNHLY and FYNNEI. Here the CDR3 DNA reads TGTGCCAGCAGTGGCGGGGACAATGCTAACGTCGCCTTC. This gives the protein CASSGGDNANVAF.

The chain has TRBV4-3 and TRBJ2-7; 11 bases are a match to TRBD2. Per germline, CDR1 LGHNA and CDR2 YSLEER. Germline trimming cut 0 bases from V and 6 bases from J; bases unmatched to any gene: 7. The CDR3 totals 16 residues. The CDR3 is CASSQDLGLAGTEQYF. Written as DNA, the CDR3 is TGCGCCAGCAGCCAAGATCTCGGACTAGCGGGTACCGAGCAGTACTTC.

This chain connects TRBV25-1 to TRBJ2-1; a possible D gene is TRBD2 (6 bases). The CDR3 has 11 residues. Germline V gene sequence: CDR1 MGHDK, CDR2 SYGVNS. V lost 5 bases and J lost 13, with 12 bases in between. The CDR3 bases are TGTGCCAGCAGTTCCGGGGGTAGACAGTTCTTC. As protein: CASSSGGRQFF.

The chain joins TRBV27 to TRBJ2-1, with 9 bases that match TRBD2. Germline assignment: CDR1 MNHEY and CDR2 SMNVEV (reference sequence). CDR3 size: 14 residues. V shed 6 bases and J 4 bases; nucleotides not matched to a gene: 4. The CDR3 here is CASSSSGRYNEQFF. DNA of the CDR3: TGTGCCAGCAGCTCGAGCGGGAGGTACAATGAGCAGTTCTTC.

This chain connects TRBV7-9 to TRBJ2-7; D might be TRBD1 (6 bases). The V gene's germline CDR1 is SEHNR and CDR2 FQNEAQ (reference sequence). The CDR3 contains 16 residues. V lost 1 base and J lost 2, with 15 bases in between. In DNA form, the CDR3 reads TGTGCCAGCAGCTTAGAGTCCACAGGGAGCCCCTACGAGCAGTACTTC. Translated: CASSLESTGSPYEQYF.

This sequence joins TRBV13 and TRBJ2-5, with 8 nucleotides matching TRBD1. Germline trimming cut 3 bases from V and 0 bases from J; bases unmatched to any gene: 12. Germline CDR1 is PRHDT and CDR2 is FYEKMQ (reference sequence). The CDR3 sequence is 18 residues long. The CDR3 protein is CASSLGLTRTGYQETQYF. CDR3 coding DNA: TGTGCCAGCAGCTTGGGATTAACTCGGACAGGGTACCAAGAGACCCAGTACTTC.

The chain employs TRBV7-2 and TRBJ2-7, with D hard to call. The CDR3 runs 16 residues. Germline V CDR1 and CDR2: SGHTA, FQGNSA. V lost 0 bases and J 5 bases, leaving 17 bases between the germline ends. Here the CDR3 reads CASSLAVGARSHEQYF. CDR3 nucleotides: TGTGCCAGCAGCTTAGCGGTAGGCGCTCGGTCTCACGAGCAGTACTTC.

V is TRBV28 and J is TRBJ2-5; TRBD2 matches 12 bases. The length of the CDR3 is 18 residues. V lost 6 bases and J lost 2; bases outside the gene matches: 13. The germline V gene encodes CDR1 MDHEN and CDR2 SYDVKM. The CDR3 loop is CASSPGLAGSGGQETQYF. As DNA, the CDR3 is TGTGCCAGCAGCCCCGGACTAGCGGGATCGGGGGGGCAAGAGACCCAGTACTTC.

The gene calls are TRBV9 and TRBJ2-1; no definite D call. V was shortened by 0 bases and J by 3 bases, with 10 bases between the two germline ends. The CDR3 runs to 15 residues. Germline V gives CDR1 SGDLS, CDR2 YYNGEE. CDR3 DNA sequence: TGTGCCAGCAGCGTAGGGCTAGGAAGCTACAATGAGCAGTTCTTC. Its translation: CASSVGLGSYNEQFF.

This clone has only one observation. The genes are TRBV5-1 and TRBJ1-1; D ambiguous. With 0 bases removed from V and 4 bases from J, the gap between germline ends came to 7 bases. Germline V gives CDR1 SGHRS, CDR2 YFSETQ. The CDR3 covers 13 residues. DNA of the CDR3: TGCGCCAGCAGCTTGGACGGAATCACTGAAGCTTTCTTT. Translating it yields CASSLDGITEAFF.